The 32 T cell receptor beta chains listed next were all sequenced from one sample in a study of blood T cell repertoires in COVID-19. Sequencing used immunoSEQ multiplex PCR; TCRdb keeps in-frame clones, though not all of them. The data contain about 160,000 clones, 85% to 95% of them singletons. Material: peripheral blood. These receptors came from a man aged 45-65 years with acute or convalescent COVID-19.

This clone was seen just once. CDR3 in DNA: TGCGCCAGCAGCTTGGTAGGGGACTACACTGAAGCTTTCTTT. Protein sequence: CASSLVGDYTEAFF. The chain links TRBV5-1 to TRBJ1-1; D is perhaps TRBD1 (5 bases). Germline V gene sequence: CDR1 SGHRS, CDR2 YFSETQ. Trimming took 0 bases from V and 3 from J, leaving 9 bases between them. This CDR3 is built from 14 residues. The full variable domain, in which reference TRBV5-1 and TRBJ1-1 provide the parts outside the CDR3, is KAGVTQTPRYLIKTRGQQVTLSCSPISGHRSVSWYQQTPGQGLQFLFEYFSETQRNKGNFPGRFSGRQFSNSRSEMNVSTLELGDSALYLCASSLVGDYTEAFFGQGTRLTVV.

This clone has just one count. This chain uses TRBV27 with TRBJ2-1, with 13 bases lining up with TRBD2. The CDR3 contains 18 residues. V lost 5 bases and J lost 1; bases outside the gene matches: 8. Germline lookup yields CDR1 MNHEY and CDR2 SMNVEV (reference sequence). The CDR3 coding sequence is TGTGCCAGCAGTCAAAGCAAGGGACTAGCGGGATCCTACAATGAGCAGTTCTTC. Its translation: CASSQSKGLAGSYNEQFF.

The CDR3 loop is CASSPLAGAVGETQYF. CDR3 sequence (DNA): TGTGCCAGCAGTCCACTAGCGGGAGCGGTAGGTGAGACCCAGTACTTC. J is TRBJ2-5 and V is TRBV28, with TRBD2 identical over 11 bases. The CDR3 covers 16 residues. J was trimmed by 5 bases and V by 5 bases; bases with no gene match: 10. Germline loops: CDR1 MDHEN, CDR2 SYDVKM.

The chain joins TRBV5-4 to TRBJ2-1, with TRBD2 matching 14 bases. CDR3 length: 17 residues. CDR1 and CDR2 (germline): SGHNT, YYREEE (reference sequence). The J segment lost 3 bases and the V segment lost 4 bases, leaving 6 bases of the junction unmatched. DNA of the CDR3: TGTGCCAGCAGCCCGGGGACTAGCGGGGGCCTCTACAATGAGCAGTTCTTC. It is translated as CASSPGTSGGLYNEQFF.

In DNA, the CDR3 is TGTGCCAGCAGGTGGTGGGCTCAGGGGAATTCACCCCTCCACTTT. Its translation: CASRWWAQGNSPLHF. This rearrangement joins TRBV28 to TRBJ1-6; TRBD1 might be the D (6 bases). Germline V gene lookup returns CDR1 MDHEN and CDR2 SYDVKM. Trimming shortened V by 6 bases and J by 7 bases, and 16 bases separated the two germline ends. The CDR3 is 15 amino acids.

The gene calls are TRBV4-1 and TRBJ2-7, with 7 nucleotides matching TRBD1. The CDR3 length is 16 residues. From germline, CDR1 is MGHRA and CDR2 YSYEKL. V gave up 4 bases and J gave up 0 bases; unmatched junction bases: 9. The CDR3 nucleotides read TGCGCCAGCAGCCCCTTACCGGGACAGTACTCCTACGAGCAGTACTTC. Translating it yields CASSPLPGQYSYEQYF.

This sequence joins TRBV7-6 and TRBJ2-3, with 10 bases that match TRBD2. With 7 bases clipped from V and 5 bases from J, the junction kept 9 bases outside the gene matches. Germline loops: CDR1 SGHVS, CDR2 FNYEAQ. The CDR3 is made up of 15 amino acids. Here the CDR3 DNA reads TGTGCCAGCACCCGCCTAGCGGGGGCCATAGATACGCAGTATTTT. Translation: CASTRLAGAIDTQYF.

A few counts support this clone. The V gene is TRBV4-3, the J gene TRBJ2-1; 8 nucleotides align to TRBD2. The CDR3 is 13 residues long. Per the germline V gene, CDR1 is LGHNA and CDR2 is YSLEER. V was pared by 4 bases and J by 12 bases, with 8 bases of the junction left unmatched. As DNA, the CDR3 is TGCGCCAGCAGCCCCAGTCTAGCGGGTCTGCAGTTCTTC. This sequence encodes CASSPSLAGLQFF.

The J gene is TRBJ2-5, the V gene TRBV9; 9 nucleotides agree with TRBD2. The CDR3 covers 14 residues. J gave up 2 bases and V 1 base, and 0 bases lay outside the gene matches. Germline-derived CDR1 and CDR2 are SGDLS and YYNGEE. CDR3 sequence: CASSVSGGQETQYF. DNA of the CDR3: TGTGCCAGCAGCGTAAGCGGGGGGCAAGAGACCCAGTACTTC.

The chain links TRBV28 to TRBJ2-7, with TRBD1 matching over 7 bases. The ends lost 10 bases at V and 3 bases at J; junction bases unmatched: 9. This CDR3 region has 13 residues. Germline CDR1 MDHEN, CDR2 SYDVKM. For the CDR3, the DNA is TGTGCCACCAGGGACAGCCCCATCTACGAGCAGTACTTC. Its protein product is CATRDSPIYEQYF.

The chain recombines TRBV18 with TRBJ2-1; no reliable D call. The CDR3 contains 13 residues. Germline-derived CDR1 and CDR2 are KGHSH and LQKENI. The germline V and J ends were trimmed by 3 bases and 5 bases, with 8 bases remaining between them. CDR3 sequence: CASSPRLHNEQFF. In DNA form, the CDR3 reads TGTGCCAGCTCACCGCGGCTCCACAATGAGCAGTTCTTC.

The genes are TRBV4-1 and TRBJ2-5, with TRBD2 matching 9 bases. The germline V gene encodes CDR1 MGHRA and CDR2 YSYEKL. The CDR3 is made up of 17 amino acids. Trimming took 1 base from V and 4 from J; bases not matched to a gene: 10. The CDR3 DNA reads as TGCGCCAGCAGCCAAGGAAACTCCGGGACTAGCCGAGAGACCCAGTACTTC. Protein sequence: CASSQGNSGTSRETQYF.

The rearrangement links TRBV2 to TRBJ2-1; 14 bases are shared with TRBD2. V was pared by 4 bases and J by 7 bases, with 3 bases of the junction left unmatched. CDR1 SNHLY and CDR2 FYNNEI come from the germline V gene. The CDR3 sequence is 15 residues long. The CDR3 here is CASSVRLAGGNEQFF. The CDR3 bases are TGTGCCAGCAGTGTAAGACTAGCGGGAGGGAATGAGCAGTTCTTC.

The chain uses TRBV9 and TRBJ2-5, with D possibly TRBD1 on 5 matching bases. The germline CDR1 and CDR2 sequences are SGDLS and YYNGEE. V shed 0 bases and J shed 5 bases, with 11 bases lying between them. This CDR3 is 14 amino acids long. CDR3 residues: CASSVATGGETQYF. For the CDR3, the DNA is TGTGCCAGCAGCGTAGCTACAGGTGGGGAGACCCAGTACTTC.

The rearrangement joins TRBV10-3 to TRBJ2-2, with 13 bases aligning to TRBD2. Per germline, CDR1 ENHRY and CDR2 SYGVKD. The junction had 7 bases not matched to a gene; V was cut back by 6 bases and J by 0 bases. This CDR3 has 18 residues. CDR3 protein: CAISPGLAGSTNTGELFF. The DNA for the CDR3 is TGTGCCATCAGCCCGGGACTAGCGGGAAGCACGAACACCGGGGAGCTGTTTTTT.

The chain recombines TRBV6-1 with TRBJ2-7, with D perhaps TRBD2 (6 bases). CDR3 length: 13 amino acids. Germline CDR1 reads MNHNS; CDR2 reads SASEGT. Between the trimmed V and J ends, which lost 1 base and 7 bases, there was a span of 11 bases. DNA of the CDR3: TGTGCCAGCAGTGAAGGTGGTGGGGGGGAGCAGTACGTC. Its protein is CASSEGGGGEQYV.

This clone was observed a handful of times. V gene TRBV7-3 combines with J gene TRBJ2-5, with TRBD1 as a possible D gene (6 bases). From germline, CDR1 is SGHTA and CDR2 FQGTGA. The CDR3 runs 15 residues. V was shortened by 3 bases and J by 2 bases, with 13 bases between the two germline ends. CDR3 amino acids: CASSFTGTTQETQYF. CDR3 DNA sequence: TGTGCCAGCAGCTTTACAGGGACAACGCAAGAGACCCAGTACTTC.

The V call is TRBV24-1, the J call TRBJ2-1; D is possibly TRBD2 (7 bases). Looked up from germline, CDR1 is KGHDR and CDR2 is SFDVKD. V was clipped by 0 bases and J by 6 bases, with 11 bases between them. The CDR3 extends over 15 amino acids. For the CDR3, the DNA is TGTGCCACCAGTGATTTGGGACTAGGGGGCAATGAGCAGTTCTTC. This codes for CATSDLGLGGNEQFF.

This sequence joins TRBV28 and TRBJ1-4, with TRBD1 as a possible D gene (6 bases). This CDR3 region has 14 residues. Per the germline V gene, CDR1 is MDHEN and CDR2 is SYDVKM. V was trimmed by 6 bases and J by 8 bases, leaving 16 bases between them. The CDR3 spells CASRRGGGAEKLFF. For the CDR3, the DNA is TGTGCCAGCAGGCGTGGGGGGGGCGCAGAAAAACTGTTTTTT.

The chain recombines TRBV5-1 with TRBJ2-2; D might be TRBD2 (6 bases). Trimming took 5 bases from V and 5 from J, leaving 10 bases between them. This CDR3 contains 13 residues. CDR1 and CDR2 (germline): SGHRS, YFSETQ. The CDR3 nucleotides read TGCGCCAGCAGGGACTACACGACCGGGGAGCTGTTTTTT. It translates to CASRDYTTGELFF.

This chain uses TRBV13 with TRBJ2-3; maybe TRBD1 (6 bases). The CDR3 length is 17 residues. Germline V CDR1 and CDR2: PRHDT, FYEKMQ (reference sequence). Trimming took 3 bases from V and 4 from J, leaving 20 bases between them. The CDR3 DNA reads TGTGCCAGCAGCTTGGGGACCGGACAGAGTCGGCCAGATACGCAGTATTTT. It codes for CASSLGTGQSRPDTQYF.

To note about this clone: Different DNA sequences within this sample yield the same CDR3. The rearrangement links TRBV7-9 to TRBJ1-1; TRBD1 agrees at 7 bases. With V trimmed by 6 bases and J by 5 bases, 3 bases remained unmatched. This CDR3 region has 12 residues. Germline V gives CDR1 SEHNR, CDR2 FQNEAQ (reference sequence). The CDR3 DNA sequence: TGTGCCAGCAGTTCCAGGGGGACTGAAGCTTTCTTT. Translated: CASSSRGTEAFF.

The chain combines TRBV3-1 (or the pseudogene TRBV3-2) with TRBJ2-1; TRBD2 matches 9 bases. After removal of 6 bases from V and 0 bases from J, the junction contained 3 bases not matched to a gene. In germline, CDR1 is LGHDT, CDR2 YNNKEL (reference sequence). The CDR3 length is 15 residues. CDR3 DNA: TGTGCCAGCAGTTATAGCGGGAGCTCCTACAATGAGCAGTTCTTC. Encoded protein: CASSYSGSSYNEQFF.

The CDR3 loop reads CASSQLFRGEKLFF. CDR3 DNA: TGTGCCAGCAGCCAGCTATTCCGTGGTGAAAAACTGTTTTTT. The gene calls are TRBV4-2 and TRBJ1-4; unclear D gene. The CDR3 length is 14 residues. Looked up from germline, CDR1 is LGHNA and CDR2 is YNFKEQ. Deletions cut 3 bases from V and 7 bases from J, with 12 bases between.

This rearrangement joins TRBV6-5 to TRBJ2-1, with a possible D match to TRBD2 (5 bases). CDR1 is MNHEY and CDR2 is SVGAGI in the germline V gene. CDR3 size: 14 residues. V was pared by 5 bases and J by 7 bases, with 15 bases between. The CDR3 loop is CASSTVGSLNEQFF. The CDR3 DNA reads as TGTGCCAGCAGTACTGTGGGGAGCTTGAATGAGCAGTTCTTC.

The chain has TRBV7-3 and TRBJ2-3, with D possibly being TRBD1 (5 bases). CDR1 and CDR2 from the germline V gene are SGHTA and FQGTGA. The CDR3 length is 14 residues. The ends were cut back, 3 bases at V and 5 bases at J, with 12 bases in the middle. The CDR3: CASSFGHPGDTQYF. Here the CDR3 DNA reads TGTGCCAGCAGCTTCGGACACCCCGGAGATACGCAGTATTTT.

This sequence joins TRBV12-5 and TRBJ2-3; D remains ambiguous. Trimming stripped 3 bases from V and 2 bases from J, with 3 bases between. Germline CDR1 and CDR2: LGHNT and FRNRAP. This CDR3 region has 12 residues. The CDR3 sequence: CASGFSTDTQYF. The CDR3 region has the DNA TGTGCTAGTGGTTTCTCCACAGATACGCAGTATTTT.

V is TRBV6-5 and J is TRBJ2-6; D gene ambiguous. Germline CDR1 is MNHEY and CDR2 is SVGAGI. The CDR3 contains 14 residues. Trimming took 10 bases from V and 0 from J, leaving 10 bases between them. The DNA of the CDR3 is TGTGCCACCCGGCGGCCCTCTGGGGCCAACGTCCTGACTTTC. Its translation is CATRRPSGANVLTF.

In this sample, this clone turned up once. The genes are TRBV7-9 and TRBJ1-1, with a tentative D call TRBD1 (5 bases). Trimming stripped 5 bases from V and 1 base from J, with 14 bases between. Germline CDR1 SEHNR, CDR2 FQNEAQ (reference sequence). The CDR3 runs 15 residues. CDR3 coding DNA: TGTGCCAGCAGCCCCCGTCCGGGGGAGAACACTGAAGCTTTCTTT. Translation gives CASSPRPGENTEAFF.

This clone was seen a single time. For the CDR3, the DNA is TGTGCCAGTAGTCCCCCTGGGAGGCAAACTGAAGCTTTCTTT. This gives the protein CASSPPGRQTEAFF. V gene TRBV19 combines with J gene TRBJ1-1; D unclear. Germline-derived CDR1 and CDR2 are LNHDA and SQIVND (reference sequence). The CDR3 consists of 14 residues. V shed 5 bases and J shed 5 bases, with 15 bases lying between them.

This sequence joins TRBV7-9 and TRBJ1-1; tentatively, D is TRBD1 (5 bases). This CDR3 has 13 residues. The germline gives CDR1 SEHNR, CDR2 FQNEAQ (reference sequence). Trimming took 3 bases from V and 7 from J, leaving 12 bases between them. CDR3 nucleotide sequence: TGTGCCAGCAGCTTTAGCAGGGCCCTTGAAGCTTTCTTT. Translation: CASSFSRALEAFF.

The rearrangement uses TRBV5-6 and TRBJ2-2, with 14 bases matching TRBD2. In germline, CDR1 is SGHDT, CDR2 YYEEEE. Losses at the gene ends were 2 bases for V and 7 bases for J; bases not matched to a gene: 7. The CDR3 runs 17 residues. CDR3 sequence (DNA): TGTGCCAGCAGCTTCTATCGGACTAGCGGGGGGTACGGGGAGCTGTTTTTT. Translated, it gives CASSFYRTSGGYGELFF.